This T cell receptor (beta chain) was obtained from a study of T cell responses to AZD1222 COVID-19 vaccine. Study results and caveats: Receipt of two AZD1222 doses was followed by a rise in Spike-specific TCR breadth and depth.

The data were produced by immunoSEQ multiplex PCR, yet TCRdb's version contains in-frame clones alone and is incomplete. The data show just under 75,000 clones, 80% seen once. Worth noting for this clone: Its antigen is not identified.

This TCR was recovered from an adult who received the AZD1222 COVID-19 vaccine. The material sequenced was peripheral blood, taken 28 days after the second AZD1222 dose.

CDR3 coding DNA: TGTGCCAGCAGTTTATCTGAAGACGAGCAGTACTTC. Encoded protein: CASSLSEDEQYF. This chain uses TRBV27 with TRBJ2-7; D not resolved. V was trimmed by 0 bases and J by 5 bases, leaving 5 bases between them. The CDR3 consists of 12 residues. Looked up from germline, CDR1 is MNHEY and CDR2 is SMNVEV (reference sequence).